The following is a T cell receptor (beta chain) sequence with its context. This sample is part of a study of identical twins. Germline values: CDR1 DFQATT, CDR2 SNEGSKA (reference sequence). The V and J ends lost 5 bases and 4 bases respectively, with 15 bases between them. CDR3 size: 14 residues. A single record per CDR3 protein comes from TCRdb applying MiXCR to the 5' RACE reads. The data hold around 1.7 million distinct CDR3 sequences, with roughly a third observed a single time. This clonotype originated in a newborn girl in good health. The gene calls are TRBV20-1 and TRBJ2-1; tentatively, D is TRBD2 (6 bases). Source material: cord blood. CDR3 loop: CSAGGRDSYNEQFF. CDR3 nucleotide sequence: TGCAGTGCTGGTGGGCGGGACTCGTACAATGAGCAGTTCTTC.